This entry is about one T cell receptor beta chain. Measured with immunoSEQ multiplex PCR; TCRdb has only the in-frame clones, and not every one. Found here are about 46,000 clones, 92% of them singletons; the top ten hold roughly 0.4%. The data originate from a study of T cell changes during pregnancy in multiple sclerosis. After removal of 1 base from V and 3 bases from J, the junction contained 5 bases not matched to a gene. CDR3 length: 16 amino acids. Germline V gene data show CDR1 as LNHNV and CDR2 as YYDKDF (reference sequence). The rearrangement links TRBV15 to TRBJ2-1; 8 nucleotides agree with TRBD1. The source was CD4+ T cells from peripheral blood mononuclear cells, collected after pregnancy. This TCR came from a female donor with multiple sclerosis, enrolled in a pregnancy study. The CDR3 DNA reads TGTGCCACCAGCAGAGGACCCGGACAGGGCTACAATGAGCAGTTCTTC. Encoded protein: CATSRGPGQGYNEQFF.